The next 27 T cell receptor beta chains were all read from a single sample in a study of CD8+ T cells in alopecia areata. Reverse transcription of extracted RNA yielded cDNA, which provided the sequencing template. The method was immunoSEQ multiplex PCR; TCRdb's version includes in-frame clones alone and lacks a portion of them. The sample comprises 150,000 to 250,000 clones, 60% of which are singletons, and about 3.5% rests with the top ten. Described treatment: oral pan-JAK inhibitor, 5-10 mg twice daily. The specimen comprised CD4+ T cells sorted from blood, sampled at week 4, from a patient treated with tofacitinib. The receptors were gathered from a human donor with alopecia areata.

Points on this clone: The sample carries other DNA sequences with the same CDR3. V usage is TRBV7-2 and J usage is TRBJ2-7; 9 nucleotides match TRBD2. CDR1 is SGHTA, CDR2 FQGNSA, per germline. V lost 3 bases, J lost 2 bases, and 2 bases stayed unmatched. The CDR3 contains 14 residues. CDR3 coding DNA: TGTGCCAGCAGCTTTAGCGGGGGAGCCTACGAGCAGTACTTC. As protein: CASSFSGGAYEQYF.

This clone was found a few times. The V gene is TRBV19, the J gene TRBJ2-1; no clear D gene. In germline, CDR1 is LNHDA, CDR2 SQIVND (reference sequence). This CDR3 is 13 amino acids long. With 1 base removed from V and 6 bases from J, the gap between germline ends came to 7 bases. The CDR3 DNA reads TGTGCCAGTAGTATAGCAGGTATCAATGAGCAGTTCTTC. Its translation: CASSIAGINEQFF.

This clone has only one observation. The chain combines TRBV2 with TRBJ2-1, with D possibly TRBD2 on 6 matching bases. Germline values: CDR1 SNHLY, CDR2 FYNNEI. With 1 base removed from V and 9 bases from J, the gap between germline ends came to 10 bases. The CDR3 loop spans 13 amino acids. The CDR3 reads CASSEGRGGEQFF. In nucleotides, the CDR3 is TGTGCCAGCAGTGAAGGTCGGGGAGGTGAGCAGTTCTTC.

The chain has TRBV30 and TRBJ2-7; 7 bases match TRBD1. The germline gives CDR1 GTSNPN, CDR2 SVGIG (reference sequence). The V gene end was trimmed by 5 bases and the J gene end by 0 bases; junction bases not matched to a gene: 7. This CDR3 spans 14 amino acids. The CDR3 DNA follows: TGTGCCTGGCGGGTAGCAGGGGGCTCCTACGAGCAGTACTTC. This gives the protein CAWRVAGGSYEQYF.

The chain carries TRBV5-1 and TRBJ2-7, with TRBD2 matching 7 bases. The CDR3 is made up of 14 amino acids. Looked up from germline, CDR1 is SGHRS and CDR2 is YFSETQ. Trimming cost V 4 bases and J 2 bases; bases outside gene matches: 6. CDR3 coding DNA: TGCGCCAGCAGCGTTACTAGCGTCCCCTACGAGCAGTACTTC. The encoded protein is CASSVTSVPYEQYF. The complete variable domain, with remaining parts taken from reference TRBV5-1 and TRBJ2-7, reads KAGVTQTPRYLIKTRGQQVTLSCSPISGHRSVSWYQQTPGQGLQFLFEYFSETQRNKGNFPGRFSGRQFSNSRSEMNVSTLELGDSALYLCASSVTSVPYEQYFGPGTRLTVT.

This clone was seen more than once but under ten times. This chain links TRBV6-1 with TRBJ1-1, with TRBD1 matching 9 bases. This CDR3 has 14 residues. Germline CDR1 and CDR2: MNHNS and SASEGT. Trimming took 6 bases from V and 1 from J; bases not matched to a gene: 3. Written as DNA, the CDR3 is TGTGCCAGCAGCACGGGACAGGGGAACACTGAAGCTTTCTTT. It codes for CASSTGQGNTEAFF.

The chain couples TRBV30 to TRBJ1-5; no clear D gene. Germline assignment: CDR1 GTSNPN and CDR2 SVGIG (reference sequence). V was clipped by 1 base and J by 9 bases, with 13 bases between them. The CDR3 length is 13 residues. In nucleotides, the CDR3 is TGTGCCTGGAGTGGAGTCCCCGGGAGGCCCCAGCATTTT. This translates into CAWSGVPGRPQHF.

This rearrangement joins TRBV5-1 to TRBJ1-1, with D possibly matching TRBD1 (5 bases). Trimming cost V 2 bases and J 4 bases, with 12 bases left between them. This CDR3 comprises 14 residues. Germline CDR1 reads SGHRS; CDR2 reads YFSETQ. The CDR3 coding sequence is TGCGCCAGCAGCTTCGGTCAGGGACCCACTGAAGCTTTCTTT. Translated, it gives CASSFGQGPTEAFF.

This clone has a handful of counts. V and J are TRBV29-1 and TRBJ2-7, with D possibly being TRBD2 (6 bases). The V end lost 6 bases, the J end lost 5 bases, and 17 bases lay between the germline ends. The CDR3 has 13 residues. Germline CDR1 is SQVTM and CDR2 is ANQGSEA. The CDR3 DNA sequence: TGCAGCGTCGGAGGGGTATTCATAGACGAGCAGTACTTC. It encodes CSVGGVFIDEQYF.

The CDR3 DNA reads TGCGCCAGCAGCTCGGGACTAGCGGTGAGCACAGATACGCAGTATTTT. Translating gives CASSSGLAVSTDTQYF. V is TRBV5-1 and J is TRBJ2-3; 11 bases agree with TRBD2. The germline gives CDR1 SGHRS, CDR2 YFSETQ. This CDR3 spans 16 amino acids. V gave up 3 bases and J gave up 0 bases; unmatched junction bases: 3.

The J gene is TRBJ1-1, the V gene TRBV2, with a weak D call TRBD1 (6 bases). Germline lookup yields CDR1 SNHLY and CDR2 FYNNEI. The CDR3 length is 13 residues. Trimming cost V 6 bases and J 10 bases, with 18 bases left between them. The CDR3: CASSPGEASLAFF. As DNA, the CDR3 is TGTGCCAGCAGCCCAGGGGAGGCTTCTTTAGCTTTCTTT.

The chain links TRBV29-1 to TRBJ2-7; D uncertain. Trimming stripped 4 bases from V and 3 bases from J, with 7 bases between. Germline CDR1 is SQVTM and CDR2 is ANQGSEA. The length of the CDR3 is 11 residues. The CDR3 region has the DNA TGCAGCGTTGGAAGTATCTACGAGCAGTACTTC. It encodes CSVGSIYEQYF.

This chain connects TRBV5-1 to TRBJ2-6; D ambiguous. The CDR3 sequence is 15 residues long. Trimming removed 1 base at V and 2 bases at J, with 7 bases between. Germline V gene lookup returns CDR1 SGHRS and CDR2 YFSETQ. The CDR3 DNA is TGCGCCAGCAGCTTGCCGGACCCTGGGGCCAACGTCCTGACTTTC. As protein: CASSLPDPGANVLTF.

This clone is a singleton in its sample. V gene TRBV4-1 combines with J gene TRBJ2-2; 9 bases line up with TRBD1. This CDR3 spans 16 amino acids. Germline V gene data show CDR1 as MGHRA and CDR2 as YSYEKL. The junction had 6 bases not matched to a gene; V was cut back by 3 bases and J by 4 bases. In DNA, the CDR3 is TGCGCCAGCAGCCACTACAGGGGGCCGGGCACCGGGGAGCTGTTTTTT. The encoded protein is CASSHYRGPGTGELFF.

This clone was detected only a few times. The chain is built from TRBV30 and TRBJ1-5; tentative D call: TRBD1 (6 bases). CDR1 is GTSNPN, CDR2 SVGIG, per germline (reference sequence). This CDR3 has 17 residues. V lost 0 bases to trimming and J lost 8 bases, with 23 bases between them. DNA of the CDR3: TGTGCCTGGAGTGTACAACGGGACATGCGGTCGGATAAGCCCCAGCATTTT. This gives the protein CAWSVQRDMRSDKPQHF.

The chain combines TRBV4-1 with TRBJ1-5; 8 bases fit TRBD1. This CDR3 has 18 residues. Per germline, CDR1 MGHRA and CDR2 YSYEKL. Germline trimming cut 3 bases from V and 1 base from J; bases unmatched to any gene: 11. For the CDR3, the DNA is TGCGCCAGCAGCCATCTTATGACAGGGGCTGTAAGCAATCAGCCCCAGCATTTT. It translates to CASSHLMTGAVSNQPQHF.

There are a few counts of this clone. The V gene is TRBV11-3, the J gene TRBJ2-2; the D gene could be TRBD1 or TRBD2 (5 bases each). CDR1 and CDR2 (germline): SGHNT, YENEEA. Trimming took off 5 bases at V and 0 bases at J, with 10 bases between the two ends. This CDR3 contains 15 residues. The CDR3 loop is CASSPGTANTGELFF. The CDR3 DNA is TGTGCCAGCAGCCCAGGGACGGCGAACACCGGGGAGCTGTTTTTT.

The chain carries TRBV2 and TRBJ2-3, with D unclear. Trimming cost V 2 bases and J 2 bases, with 8 bases left between them. The V gene's germline CDR1 is SNHLY and CDR2 FYNNEI. This CDR3 has 14 amino acids. The CDR3 loop is CASSEPGVTDTQYF. The CDR3 nucleotides read TGTGCCAGCAGTGAACCCGGAGTCACAGATACGCAGTATTTT.

V is TRBV9 and J is TRBJ1-2, with D perhaps matching TRBD1 (6 bases). Trimming removed 3 bases from V and 5 bases from J, with 17 bases in between. Germline-derived CDR1 and CDR2 are SGDLS and YYNGEE. CDR3 size: 15 residues. CDR3 DNA: TGTGCCAGCAGCGGCGGACAGAGAGTTATTTATGGCTACACCTTC. Translation: CASSGGQRVIYGYTF.

This clone was found a few times. The gene calls are TRBV6-5 and TRBJ1-1, with D hard to call. Germline CDR1 and CDR2: MNHEY and SVGAGI. V was cut by 8 bases and J by 0 bases, with 7 bases left in between. The CDR3 is 12 amino acids. This chain's CDR3 is CASGTVNTEAFF. In nucleotides, the CDR3 is TGTGCCAGCGGCACAGTGAACACTGAAGCTTTCTTT.

The gene calls are TRBV2 and TRBJ1-2; TRBD1 is a possible D gene (5 bases). The germline V gene encodes CDR1 SNHLY and CDR2 FYNNEI. Trimming stripped 5 bases from V and 6 bases from J, with 13 bases between. This CDR3 is built from 13 residues. For the CDR3, the DNA is TGTGCCAGCAGTCGGGCCAGGGAGGATGGCTACACCTTC. As protein: CASSRAREDGYTF.

This clone has more than one count but fewer than ten. The genes are TRBV11-2 and TRBJ2-1; 8 bases fit TRBD2. The ends lost 3 bases at V and 8 bases at J; junction bases unmatched: 15. Germline V gene sequence: CDR1 SGHAT, CDR2 FQNNGV. CDR3 length equals 17 residues. The CDR3 bases are TGTGCCAGCAGCTTGGCTACGGGACTAGGGAGCCTGTATGAGCAGTTCTTC. Its translation is CASSLATGLGSLYEQFF. Using reference TRBV11-2 and TRBJ2-1 for the parts outside the CDR3, the full variable domain is EAGVAQSPRYKIIEKRQSVAFWCNPISGHATLYWYQQILGQGPKLLIQFQNNGVVDDSQLPKDRFSAERLKGVDSTLKIQPAKLEDSAVYLCASSLATGLGSLYEQFFGPGTRLTVL.

This clone has a handful of counts. J is TRBJ2-2 and V is TRBV29-1, with D possibly TRBD2 on 5 matching bases. V gave up 5 bases and J gave up 6 bases, with 7 bases separating them. The germline V gene encodes CDR1 SQVTM and CDR2 ANQGSEA. The CDR3 length is 11 residues. The CDR3 DNA follows: TGCAGCGTTTTGCGGGCCGGGGAGCTGTTTTTT. Translation: CSVLRAGELFF.

V usage is TRBV30 and J usage is TRBJ1-1; unclear D gene. CDR1 and CDR2 from the germline V gene are GTSNPN and SVGIG (reference sequence). Trimming left V 2 bases short and J 5 bases short, with 12 bases between. The CDR3 totals 13 residues. The CDR3 spells CAWSRVVGTEAFF. In nucleotides, the CDR3 is TGTGCCTGGAGTCGCGTCGTGGGGACTGAAGCTTTCTTT.

The chain employs TRBV25-1 and TRBJ2-2; 10 bases are a match to TRBD1. Looked up from germline, CDR1 is MGHDK and CDR2 is SYGVNS. V lost 2 bases, J lost 4 bases, and 1 base stayed unmatched. The CDR3 covers 15 residues. DNA of the CDR3: TGTGCCAGCAGTGAACGGACAGGGGGCACCGGGGAGCTGTTTTTT. Translated: CASSERTGGTGELFF. The full variable domain, completed using reference TRBV25-1 and TRBJ2-2, is EADIYQTPRYLVIGTGKKITLECSQTMGHDKMYWYQQDPGMELHLIHYSYGVNSTEKGDLSSESTVSRIRTEHFPLTLESARPSHTSQYLCASSERTGGTGELFFGEGSRLTVL.

The chain is built from TRBV7-3 and TRBJ2-2; tentatively, D is TRBD2 (6 bases). Per germline, CDR1 SGHTA and CDR2 FQGTGA. V lost 5 bases to trimming and J lost 4 bases, with 11 bases between them. This CDR3 contains 14 residues. The CDR3 is CASSPTGSTGELFF. The CDR3 nucleotides are TGTGCCAGCAGCCCCACCGGGAGCACCGGGGAGCTGTTTTTT.

This clone occurred a few times. The chain joins TRBV7-9 to TRBJ2-1, with a tentative D call TRBD2 (5 bases). This CDR3 is 12 amino acids long. Trimming cost V 5 bases and J 8 bases, with 10 bases left between them. Germline CDR1 and CDR2: SEHNR and FQNEAQ (reference sequence). The CDR3 reads CASSLRDDEQFF. In DNA, the CDR3 is TGTGCCAGCAGCCTGAGGGATGATGAGCAGTTCTTC.